This record covers a single T cell receptor beta chain. The data were obtained in a study of T cell changes during pregnancy in multiple sclerosis. CDR3 length equals 14 residues. Germline lookup yields CDR1 MNHNS and CDR2 SASEGT. After removal of 2 bases from V and 5 bases from J, the junction contained 0 bases not matched to a gene. This table comes from immunoSEQ multiplex PCR, and its TCRdb copy is limited to in-frame clones, with some not included. The data show tens of thousands of clones, with almost 95% seen just once and about 0.99% held by the top ten. The sequencing here drew on peripheral blood, taken after pregnancy. V usage is TRBV6-1 and J usage is TRBJ2-3; the match to TRBD2 covers 11 bases. This receptor was identified in a female donor with multiple sclerosis, enrolled in a pregnancy study. The CDR3 loop reads CASSELAGGDTQYF. CDR3 DNA sequence: TGTGCCAGCAGTGAACTAGCGGGGGGAGATACGCAGTATTTT.